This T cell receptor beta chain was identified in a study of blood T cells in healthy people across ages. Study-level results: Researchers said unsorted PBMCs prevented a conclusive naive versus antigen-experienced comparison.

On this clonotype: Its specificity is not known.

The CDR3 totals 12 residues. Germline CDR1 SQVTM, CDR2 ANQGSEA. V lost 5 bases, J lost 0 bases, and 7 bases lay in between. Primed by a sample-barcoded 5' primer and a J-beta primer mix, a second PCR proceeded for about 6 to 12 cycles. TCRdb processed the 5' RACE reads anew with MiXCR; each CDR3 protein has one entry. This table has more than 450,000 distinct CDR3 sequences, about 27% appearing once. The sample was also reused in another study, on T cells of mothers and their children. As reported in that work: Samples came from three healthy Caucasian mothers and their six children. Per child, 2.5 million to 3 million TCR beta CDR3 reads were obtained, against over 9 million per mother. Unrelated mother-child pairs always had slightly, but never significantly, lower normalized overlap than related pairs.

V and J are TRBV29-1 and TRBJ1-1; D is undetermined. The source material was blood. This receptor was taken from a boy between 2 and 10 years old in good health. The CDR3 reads CSVRAVNTEAFF. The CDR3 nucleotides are TGCAGCGTTCGGGCTGTGAACACTGAAGCTTTCTTT.